This paragraph reports one TCR beta chain. Clones were read by immunoSEQ multiplex PCR, and TCRdb kept only the in-frame ones, dropping some. The data hold tens of thousands of clones, with approximately 77% observed a single time. These data originate in a study of blood T cell repertoires in COVID-19. The wider study: Nucleic acid was either cDNA or gDNA, and it came from T cells, B-cell-depleted T cells, or PBMCs.

Enrolment of Seattle patients took place during active infection, and they were followed longitudinally. The CDR3 extends over 17 amino acids. The V gene end was trimmed by 0 bases and the J gene end by 7 bases; junction bases not matched to a gene: 9. CDR1 is KGHDR and CDR2 is SFDVKD in the germline V gene. The clonotype comes from a man between 65 and 85 years old with COVID-19, enrolled during active disease. The sample taken for sequencing was peripheral blood. V usage is TRBV24-1 and J usage is TRBJ2-1, with TRBD2 matching 9 bases. CDR3 bases: TGTGCCACCAGTGATTTGCGGGCTAGCGGGACTACTAATGAGCAGTTCTTC. Protein sequence: CATSDLRASGTTNEQFF.